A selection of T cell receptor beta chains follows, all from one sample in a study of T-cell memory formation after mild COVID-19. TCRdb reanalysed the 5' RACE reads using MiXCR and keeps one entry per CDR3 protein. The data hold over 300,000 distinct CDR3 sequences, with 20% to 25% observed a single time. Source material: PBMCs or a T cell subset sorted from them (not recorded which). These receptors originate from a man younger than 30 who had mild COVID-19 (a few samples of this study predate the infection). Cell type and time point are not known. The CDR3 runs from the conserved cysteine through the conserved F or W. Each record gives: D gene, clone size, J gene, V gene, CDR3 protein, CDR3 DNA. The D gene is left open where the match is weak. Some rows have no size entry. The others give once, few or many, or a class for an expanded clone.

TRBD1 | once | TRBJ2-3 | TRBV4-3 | CASSQVETGRDTQYF | TGCGCCAGCAGCCAAGTGGAGACAGGGAGAGATACGCAGTATTTT
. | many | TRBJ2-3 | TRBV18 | CASSPLLDTQYF | TGTGCCAGCTCACCTCTACTAGATACGCAGTATTTT
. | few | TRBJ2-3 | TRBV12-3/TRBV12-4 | CASIRTADTQYF | TGTGCCAGCATTCGGACCGCAGATACGCAGTATTTT
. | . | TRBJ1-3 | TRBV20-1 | CSAMDALSGNTIYF | TGCAGTGCCATGGACGCCCTCTCTGGAAACACCATATATTTT
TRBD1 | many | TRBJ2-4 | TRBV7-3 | CASSLNLQGDIQYF | TGTGCCAGCAGCTTAAATCTGCAGGGGGACATTCAGTACTTC
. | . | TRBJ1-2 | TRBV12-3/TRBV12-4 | CASSFSTGYTF | TGTGCCAGCAGTTTCTCGACAGGCTACACCTTC
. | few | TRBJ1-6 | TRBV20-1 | CSARPRGYTPLHF | TGCAGTGCTAGACCTCGAGGGTATACACCCCTCCACTTT
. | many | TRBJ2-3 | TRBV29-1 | CSVEGKGSTDTQYF | TGCAGCGTTGAAGGCAAGGGATCCACAGATACGCAGTATTTT
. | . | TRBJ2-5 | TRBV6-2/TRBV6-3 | CASSYLGRPGETQYF | TGTGCCAGCAGTTACTTGGGAAGACCAGGGGAGACCCAGTACTTC
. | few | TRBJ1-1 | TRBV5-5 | CASSLGDVVSIARNTEAFF | TGTGCCAGCAGCTTGGGGGATGTGGTATCAATCGCGAGGAACACTGAAGCTTTCTTT
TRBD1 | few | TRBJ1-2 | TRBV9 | CASSPAQGGVYGYTF | TGTGCCAGCAGTCCTGCACAGGGGGGGGTCTATGGCTACACCTTC
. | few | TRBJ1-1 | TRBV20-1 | CSALDPSREAFF | TGCAGTGCTCTGGACCCCTCACGAGAAGCTTTCTTT
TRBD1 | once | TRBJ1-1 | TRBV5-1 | CASSTGTGSVNTEAFF | TGCGCCAGCAGCACCGGGACAGGGAGCGTGAACACTGAAGCTTTCTTT
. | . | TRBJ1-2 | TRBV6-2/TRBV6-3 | CASSWDIRRGYTF | TGTGCCAGCAGTTGGGACATCAGACGTGGCTACACCTTC
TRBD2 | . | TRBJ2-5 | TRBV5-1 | CASSLERGSKETQYF | TGCGCCAGCAGCTTGGAGCGGGGCTCCAAAGAGACCCAGTACTTC
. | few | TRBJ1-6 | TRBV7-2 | CASSLMGLDSPLHF | TGTGCCAGCAGCTTAATGGGACTCGATTCACCCCTCCACTTT
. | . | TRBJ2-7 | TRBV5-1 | CASTEGTPYEQYF | TGCGCCAGCACCGAAGGGACACCCTACGAGCAGTACTTC
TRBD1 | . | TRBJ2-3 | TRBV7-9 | CASSTRDRGTGTSGYF | TGTGCCAGCAGCACCCGGGACAGGGGAACCGGGACTAGTGGGTATTTT
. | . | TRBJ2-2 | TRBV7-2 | CASSLGAASGELFF | TGTGCCAGCAGCTTAGGGGCGGCCTCCGGGGAGCTGTTTTTT
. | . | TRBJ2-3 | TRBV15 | CATSRDLVDTQYF | TGTGCCACCAGCAGAGATTTGGTTGATACGCAGTATTTT
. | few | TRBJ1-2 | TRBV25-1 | CASSDPNRAGYTF | TGTGCCAGCAGTGACCCGAACAGGGCCGGCTACACCTTC
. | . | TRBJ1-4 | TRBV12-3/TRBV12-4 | CASSFNPLVEKLFF | TGTGCCAGCAGTTTCAACCCCTTGGTTGAAAAACTGTTTTTT
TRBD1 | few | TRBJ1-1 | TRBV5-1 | CASSPTVQTGMNTEAFF | TGCGCCAGCAGCCCAACCGTTCAGACAGGGATGAACACTGAAGCTTTCTTT
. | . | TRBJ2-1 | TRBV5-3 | CARSSRLESYNEQFF | TGTGCCAGAAGTTCTCGGCTAGAGTCCTACAATGAGCAGTTCTTC
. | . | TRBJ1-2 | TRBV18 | CASSPPGGGYTF | TGTGCCAGCTCACCACCAGGGGGAGGCTACACCTTC
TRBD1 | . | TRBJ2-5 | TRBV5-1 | CASSLHRGETQYF | TGCGCCAGCAGCTTACACAGGGGAGAGACCCAGTACTTC
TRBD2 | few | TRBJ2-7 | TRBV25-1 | CASRAGLAGAYEQYF | TGTGCCAGCAGGGCGGGACTAGCGGGGGCCTACGAGCAGTACTTC
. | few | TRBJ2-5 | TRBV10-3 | CAIRPDSPETQYF | TGTGCCATCAGGCCGGACAGTCCCGAGACCCAGTACTTC